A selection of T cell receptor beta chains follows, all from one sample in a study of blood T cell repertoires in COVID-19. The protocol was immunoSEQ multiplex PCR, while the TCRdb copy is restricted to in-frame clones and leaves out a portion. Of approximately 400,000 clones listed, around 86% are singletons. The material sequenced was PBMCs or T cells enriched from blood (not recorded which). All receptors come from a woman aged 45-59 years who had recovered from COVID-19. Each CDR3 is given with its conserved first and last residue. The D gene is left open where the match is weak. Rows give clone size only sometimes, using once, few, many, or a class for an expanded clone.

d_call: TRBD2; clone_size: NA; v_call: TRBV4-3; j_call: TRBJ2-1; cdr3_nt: TGCGCCAGCAGCCAAGAATTAGGTAGCGGGAGAAATTACAATGAGCAGTTCTTC; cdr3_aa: CASSQELGSGRNYNEQFF
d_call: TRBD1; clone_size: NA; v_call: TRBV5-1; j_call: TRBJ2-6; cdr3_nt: TGCGCCAGCAGCGACACAGGGGCCGGGGCCAACGTCCTGACTTTC; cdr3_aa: CASSDTGAGANVLTF
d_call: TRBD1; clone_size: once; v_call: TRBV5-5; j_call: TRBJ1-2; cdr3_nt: TGTGCCAGCAGCGCAGACAGGGGGGGCTATGGCTACACCTTC; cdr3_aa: CASSADRGGYGYTF
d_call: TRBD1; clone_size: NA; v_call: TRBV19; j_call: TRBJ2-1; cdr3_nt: TGTGCCAGTAGTATTACGGCACAGGGGGCACATGAGCAGTTCTTC; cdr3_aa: CASSITAQGAHEQFF
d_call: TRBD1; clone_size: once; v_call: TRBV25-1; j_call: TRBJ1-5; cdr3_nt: TGTGCCAGCGGAAGGACAGGGGGGAATCAGCCCCAGCATTTT; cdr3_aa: CASGRTGGNQPQHF
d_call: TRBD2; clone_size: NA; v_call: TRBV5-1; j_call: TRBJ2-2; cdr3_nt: TGCGCCAGCAGGATAGCGGGACACACCGGGGAGCTGTTTTTT; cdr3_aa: CASRIAGHTGELFF
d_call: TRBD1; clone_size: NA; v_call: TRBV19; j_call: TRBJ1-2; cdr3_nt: TGTGCCAGTAGTATCCCAGGGATTCCCCAAACACAGGGGAGTTACACCTTC; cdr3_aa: CASSIPGIPQTQGSYTF
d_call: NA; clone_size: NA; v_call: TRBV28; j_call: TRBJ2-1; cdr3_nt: TGTGCCAGCAGTGTTAAGGGGACAAATAAGCAGTTCTTC; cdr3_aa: CASSVKGTNKQFF
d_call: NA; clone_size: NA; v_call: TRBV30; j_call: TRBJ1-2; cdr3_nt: TGTGCCTGGAAGCCCCCCGGCAGGGGTGGCTATGGCTACACCTTC; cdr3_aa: CAWKPPGRGGYGYTF
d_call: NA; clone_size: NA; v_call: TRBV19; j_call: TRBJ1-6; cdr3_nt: TGTGCCAGTTCCCGGGGACTGAGCTATAATTCACCCCTCCACTTT; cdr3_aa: CASSRGLSYNSPLHF
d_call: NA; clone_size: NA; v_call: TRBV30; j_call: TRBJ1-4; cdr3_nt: TGTGCCTGGAGAGAGCGAACTAATGAAAAACTGTTTTTT; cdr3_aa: CAWRERTNEKLFF
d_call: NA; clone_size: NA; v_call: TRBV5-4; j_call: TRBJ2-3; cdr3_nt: TGTGCCAGCAGCTTGGGAGGACTACAGACAGATACGCAGTATTTT; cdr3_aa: CASSLGGLQTDTQYF
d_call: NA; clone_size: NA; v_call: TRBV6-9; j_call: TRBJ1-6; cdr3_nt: TGTGCCAGCAGTTTTCAGGGTGTTAAAAAAAGCTCCTATAATTCACCCCTCCACTTT; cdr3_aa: CASSFQGVKKSSYNSPLHF
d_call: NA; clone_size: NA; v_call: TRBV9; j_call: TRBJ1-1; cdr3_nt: TGTGCCAGCAGCGTAGACGGGGATGAAGCTTTCTTT; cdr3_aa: CASSVDGDEAFF
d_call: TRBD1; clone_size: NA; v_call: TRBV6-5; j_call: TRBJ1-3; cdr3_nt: TGTGCCAGCAGAGACAGGGGGCTGGGAAACACCATATATTTT; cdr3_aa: CASRDRGLGNTIYF
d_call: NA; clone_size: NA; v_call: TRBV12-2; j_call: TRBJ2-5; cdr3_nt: TGTGCAAGTCGCTTAAACCGAGATAGCGGGACGTACCAAGAGACCCAGTACTTC; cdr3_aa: CASRLNRDSGTYQETQYF
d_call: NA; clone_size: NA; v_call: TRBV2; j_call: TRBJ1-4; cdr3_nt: TGTGCCAGCAGTGGGCAGGGAGGGGAAAAACTGTTTTTT; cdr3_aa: CASSGQGGEKLFF
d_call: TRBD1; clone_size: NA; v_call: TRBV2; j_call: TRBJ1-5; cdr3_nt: TGTGCCTCCGACGGACAGGGACTGAATCAGCCCCAGCATTTT; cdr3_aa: CASDGQGLNQPQHF
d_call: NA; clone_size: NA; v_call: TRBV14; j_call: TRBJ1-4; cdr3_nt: TGTGCCAGCAGCCAAAATCAACAGGGCAAGGGTGAAAAACTGTTTTTT; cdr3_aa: CASSQNQQGKGEKLFF
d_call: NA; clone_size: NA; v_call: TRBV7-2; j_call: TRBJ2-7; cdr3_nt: TGTGCCAGCAGCCGGACTATCTCCTCCTACGAGCAGTACTTC; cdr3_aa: CASSRTISSYEQYF
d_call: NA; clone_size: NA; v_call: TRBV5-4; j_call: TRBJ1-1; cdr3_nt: TGTGCCAGCAGCTCGCCGGGGGGCGCTATCCCAAGCCGAGGGGCTTTCTTT; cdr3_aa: CASSSPGGAIPSRGAFF